This record looks at one TCR beta chain sequence and its context. Its antigen has not been determined. No per-base quality is available; no much larger clone lies one base away. TCRbeta CDR3 regions were amplified from genomic DNA using the immunoSEQ Assay, a bias-controlled multiplex PCR. Per the source publication's procedure: The number of nucleated cells in each sample was estimated by amplification of reference gene primers within the assay. To quantify the absolute abundance of each unique TCRbeta CDR3 rearrangement, sequence reads were collapsed and filtered. Productive Simpson clonality was computed per sample as the square root of Simpson's diversity index over productive rearrangements. As stored in TCRdb, this immuneACCESS dataset retains in-frame rearrangements with V and J assigned. A fraction of the clones does not appear; measured against another copy, unresolved V genes explain less than half of the discrepancy, and the remainder lacks a known reason. V, J and clone size are those of that table, while D and trimming were read from the DNA. The sample profile shows more than 150,000 clones; 84% of them were found once. 11% to 15% of the sample is in the top ten clones.

Trimming accounts for 1 base at V and 4 bases at J, while the number of junction bases matched to no gene is 8. The germline V gene encodes CDR1 MDHEN and CDR2 SYDVKM. From its cysteine to its phenylalanine, the CDR3 spans 17 amino acids. CDR3 DNA only is kept here, 51 bases in frame from base 1. The data were taken from a study of blood T cell repertoires in COVID-19 (dated by TCRdb to 2018 to 2020). About the investigation overall: The collaborator samples originated in the United States, Italy and Spain and spanned the acute and convalescent phases of COVID-19. The material from the prospective study consisted of cDNA or gDNA derived from T cells, B-cell-depleted T cells, or PBMCs. The dataset comprised deeply sampled blood TCRbeta repertoires from subjects exposed to, actively infected with, or recovered from COVID-19. The repertoires were released in a freely available public database intended as a resource for research on the immune response to SARS-CoV-2. The samples were drawn from two sources: the first 160 participants of the ongoing ImmuneRACE study, and some 1,300 subjects contributed by 6 global collaborators. A de-identified subject ID, COVID-19 status, age in years and sex were almost always included in the sample metadata. Where HLA class I and class II types were available, the types were taken from metadata supplied by the sample provider, not from assay-based typing.

Whole blood was collected in K2EDTA tubes by collaborating institutions according to the institutions' own protocols. For TCRbeta analysis, collaborators shipped samples in one of three forms: frozen whole blood, isolated PBMCs, or DNA extracted from either of those sample types. Overall study results and their limits: Clinical and demographic metadata were provided uncurated, with the amount varying by source and participant.

This TCR was sampled from a man aged 18 to 29 with active or convalescent COVID-19. The sequence joins TRBV28 to TRBJ2-3; 10 nucleotides in the junction match TRBD1. The sequenced sample was peripheral blood. The nucleotide sequence is given as TGTGCCAGCAGTTTATTCGGACAGGGGGGGTTCCCAGATACGCAGTATTTT. Translated, it reads CASSLFGQGGFPDTQYF.